Each of the 8 T cell receptor beta chains below was sequenced from the same sample in a study of shared clonotypes between healthy human individuals. Sequencing was performed with immunoSEQ multiplex PCR; in TCRdb, only in-frame clones are kept and a portion is missing. The sample includes about 2.3 million clones, less than 95% seen only once; the top ten take approximately 0.4%. The sample taken for sequencing was naive CD4+ T cells from PBMCs. Subset denoted: CD45RA+ positively selected. The source is a man younger than 30 in good health. Some clones in this sample may be carry-over from other donors' samples.

V and J are TRBV10-1 and TRBJ2-4, with D maybe TRBD1 (5 bases). V gave up 10 bases and J gave up 6 bases, with 22 bases separating them. Per germline, CDR1 WNHNN and CDR2 SYGVQD (reference sequence). CDR3 length: 15 residues. The CDR3 spells CAIWDEGHLRNIQYF. Here the CDR3 DNA reads TGCGCCATCTGGGATGAAGGACATCTCCGAAACATTCAGTACTTC.

The chain has TRBV11-2 and TRBJ2-2, with a weak D call TRBD2 (5 bases). Germline values: CDR1 SGHAT, CDR2 FQNNGV. The V gene lost 0 bases and the J gene lost 5 bases, with 10 bases spanning the gap. This CDR3 is built from 15 residues. Written as DNA, the CDR3 is TGTGCCAGCAGCTTAGATCCCTCGGGAACCGGGGAGCTGTTTTTT. Protein: CASSLDPSGTGELFF. Variable domain in full (rest from reference TRBV11-2 and TRBJ2-2): EAGVAQSPRYKIIEKRQSVAFWCNPISGHATLYWYQQILGQGPKLLIQFQNNGVVDDSQLPKDRFSAERLKGVDSTLKIQPAKLEDSAVYLCASSLDPSGTGELFFGEGSRLTVL.

Points on this clone: Other DNA sequences from this sample encode an identical CDR3 as well. The CDR3 DNA reads as TGTGCCAGCAGCCCCTCGTACAATGAGCAGTTCTTC. It codes for CASSPSYNEQFF. This chain uses TRBV11-2 with TRBJ2-1; no firm D call. The CDR3 totals 12 residues. V was clipped by 5 bases and J by 4 bases, with 6 bases between them. CDR1 SGHAT and CDR2 FQNNGV come from the germline V gene.

V gene TRBV10-3 combines with J gene TRBJ1-6, with 9 bases lining up with TRBD1. This CDR3 region has 14 residues. V trimming: 5 bases; J trimming: 9 bases; junction bases outside the gene matches: 5. The germline V gene has CDR1 ENHRY and CDR2 SYGVKD. The CDR3 coding sequence is TGTGCCATCAGTTCCGGACAGGGGATTTCACCCCTCCACTTT. Its translation is CAISSGQGISPLHF.

V gene TRBV5-8 combines with J gene TRBJ2-3, with D hard to call. CDR1 and CDR2 from the germline V gene are SGHTS and YDEGEE. V lost 1 base, J lost 2 bases, and 11 bases lay in between. This CDR3 has 15 amino acids. CDR3: CASSLLDGTTDTQYF. CDR3 nucleotides: TGTGCCAGCAGCTTGCTTGACGGAACCACAGATACGCAGTATTTT.

V gene TRBV5-1 combines with J gene TRBJ2-3; D is undetermined. V lost 0 bases, J lost 4 bases, and 9 bases lay in between. Germline loops: CDR1 SGHRS, CDR2 YFSETQ. This CDR3 has 14 amino acids. CDR3 amino acids: CASSLVLGPDTQYF. For the CDR3, the DNA is TGCGCCAGCAGCTTGGTCTTAGGCCCAGATACGCAGTATTTT.

This sequence joins TRBV5-1 and TRBJ1-2, with 9 bases matching TRBD1. V gave up 1 base and J gave up 8 bases; unmatched junction bases: 6. CDR3 length: 14 amino acids. Germline CDR1 is SGHRS and CDR2 is YFSETQ. The CDR3 spells CASSLSGQGDGYTF. The CDR3 DNA reads TGCGCCAGCAGCTTGTCGGGACAGGGTGACGGCTACACCTTC.

J is TRBJ2-7 and V is TRBV18, with 10 bases matching TRBD2. The ends lost 3 bases at V and 7 bases at J; junction bases unmatched: 6. Germline-derived CDR1 and CDR2 are KGHSH and LQKENI. The CDR3 sequence is 14 residues long. DNA for the CDR3: TGTGCCAGCTCACCGGCTAGCGGGAGAACTGAGCAGTACTTC. Its translation: CASSPASGRTEQYF.